This entry describes one TCR beta chain. This record comes from a study of shared T cell receptors in the human thymus. Generated by immunoSEQ multiplex PCR, the TCRdb table keeps only in-frame clones and is missing some. This sample has roughly 410,000 clones, with around 95% found just once. The CDR3 loop spans 18 amino acids. CDR1 is SEHNR and CDR2 is FQNEAQ in the germline V gene (reference sequence). V trimming: 5 bases; J trimming: 0 bases; junction bases outside the gene matches: 11. The chain recombines TRBV7-9 with TRBJ2-1; 9 bases map to TRBD1. This TCR was sampled from a human donor. Input material: thymocytes. The DNA of the CDR3 is TGTGCCAGCAGCCCCGATGTCGACAGGGGGAACTCCTACAATGAGCAGTTCTTC. The encoded protein is CASSPDVDRGNSYNEQFF.